The source of this T cell receptor (beta chain) is a study of vaccination and CD4 T cells after COVID-19. Study background: Post-vaccine sampling followed dose two by a median around 74 days (range 14 to 241).

Scientists ran DNA taken from cultured CD4+ T cells through the Oncomine TCR Beta short-read assay for sequencing. The template was genomic DNA from cultured CD4+ T cells. TCRdb used MiXCR to reprocess the PCR reads, holding one entry per CDR3 protein. The repertoire holds around 20,000 distinct CDR3 sequences, approximately 30% seen once, with approximately 15% in the top ten. There are a few counts of this clonotype. Its target is not known. V was clipped by 5 bases and J by 7 bases, with 20 bases between them. The germline V gene has CDR1 SGHTA and CDR2 FQGNSA. This CDR3 has 16 residues. Treatment described: approximately 9-day PBMC culture with coronavirus spike peptide pools or control peptides (ViraFEST assay). ViraFEST relied on peptide pools to expand antigen-specific T cells; the TCRs were sequenced afterward. Findings and limits, study-wide: Spike mono-reactivity was evident in 304 of the 307 vaccine-specific clones derived from convalescent patients.

The source material was cultured CD4+ T cells from blood. V gene TRBV7-2 combines with J gene TRBJ1-4; possible D gene TRBD1, 5 bases. This clonotype originated in a human donor with COVID-19. For the CDR3, the DNA is TGTGCCAGCAGCCCGGACATGGCAGGGAGAGGTGAAAAACTGTTTTTT. This codes for CASSPDMAGRGEKLFF. The whole variable domain, remainder taken from reference TRBV7-2 and TRBJ1-4, is GAGVSQSPSNKVTEKGKDVELRCDPISGHTALYWYRQSLGQGLEFLIYFQGNSAPDKSGLPSDRFSAERTGGSVSTLTIQRTQQEDSAVYLCASSPDMAGRGEKLFFGSGTQLSVL.